These 20 T cell receptor beta chains were all obtained from the same sample, sequenced in a study of cytomegalovirus exposure and HLA in healthy donors. PCR used 60 Vbeta primers and 13 Jbeta primers. The table came from immunoSEQ multiplex PCR; TCRdb's copy has only in-frame clones and leaves some out. This table has about 120,000 clones, 77% appearing once. The sequenced sample was PBMCs. Receptor source: a man aged 35 to 55 in good health and CMV-seropositive.

The chain has TRBV11-2 and TRBJ2-7; 7 nucleotides match TRBD2. Trimming removed 0 bases from V and 5 bases from J; junction bases left unmatched: 10. This CDR3 is built from 16 residues. Per the germline V gene, CDR1 is SGHAT and CDR2 is FQNNGV. This CDR3 is CASSLDRWGGVDEQYF. The CDR3 DNA reads as TGTGCCAGCAGCTTAGATCGCTGGGGGGGGGTTGACGAGCAGTACTTC.

This clone occurred once. This chain connects TRBV19 to TRBJ1-2; D possibly corresponds to TRBD1 (5 bases). The V end was cut by 4 bases, the J end by 5 bases, with 14 bases between. Looked up from germline, CDR1 is LNHDA and CDR2 is SQIVND (reference sequence). The CDR3 sequence is 14 residues long. The DNA of the CDR3 is TGTGCCAGTAGTAGAGGACAAGCCAGGTATGGCTACACCTTC. This encodes CASSRGQARYGYTF.

V is TRBV5-1 and J is TRBJ2-5; D is possibly TRBD2 (5 bases). The CDR3 totals 13 residues. V was pared by 2 bases and J by 5 bases, with 10 bases between. Germline-derived CDR1 and CDR2 are SGHRS and YFSETQ. The CDR3 is CASSFGGFETQYF. Written as DNA, the CDR3 is TGCGCCAGCAGCTTCGGAGGTTTCGAGACCCAGTACTTC. The full variable domain, with the rest looked up from reference TRBV5-1 and TRBJ2-5, is KAGVTQTPRYLIKTRGQQVTLSCSPISGHRSVSWYQQTPGQGLQFLFEYFSETQRNKGNFPGRFSGRQFSNSRSEMNVSTLELGDSALYLCASSFGGFETQYFGPGTRLLVL.

The rearrangement links TRBV9 to TRBJ2-2; 7 bases map to TRBD2. Germline V gives CDR1 SGDLS, CDR2 YYNGEE. This CDR3 has 17 residues. V gave up 4 bases and J gave up 1 base; unmatched junction bases: 10. This CDR3 reads CASSPIGAGENTGELFF. The CDR3 nucleotides read TGTGCCAGCAGCCCCATAGGTGCGGGGGAGAACACCGGGGAGCTGTTTTTT.

This rearrangement joins TRBV9 to TRBJ1-2; D gene unclear. The CDR3 is 14 residues long. Trimming removed 3 bases at V and 4 bases at J, with 13 bases between. Germline V lookup: CDR1 SGDLS, CDR2 YYNGEE. In DNA form, the CDR3 reads TGTGCCAGCAGCGCTGAGGAGAGGATCTATGGCTACACCTTC. It yields the protein CASSAEERIYGYTF.

In its sample, this clone was seen a few times. V usage is TRBV7-2 and J usage is TRBJ2-1; 7 bases are shared with TRBD2. V dropped 3 bases and J dropped 4; count of bases not matched to a gene: 9. This CDR3 comprises 16 residues. Looked up from germline, CDR1 is SGHTA and CDR2 is FQGNSA. The CDR3 DNA is TGTGCCAGCAGCTTTACACGGGACTACGTATACAATGAGCAGTTCTTC. Translating gives CASSFTRDYVYNEQFF.

The genes are TRBV6-6 and TRBJ2-7; 9 bases line up with TRBD1. Germline CDR1 and CDR2: MNHNY and SVGAGI (reference sequence). V shed 7 bases and J 5 bases; nucleotides not matched to a gene: 9. The CDR3 sequence is 14 residues long. The CDR3 DNA reads TGTGCCAGCAACAACTACAGGGGGCAAGACGAGCAGTACTTC. Protein sequence: CASNNYRGQDEQYF.

For the CDR3, the DNA is TGTGCCACTTCGGATCCAAGACAGGGACGGCGGGACGAGCAGTACTTC. This encodes CATSDPRQGRRDEQYF. The chain carries TRBV19 and TRBJ2-7; 7 bases align to TRBD1. CDR3 length: 16 amino acids. Per germline, CDR1 LNHDA and CDR2 SQIVND (reference sequence). J gave up 5 bases and V 10 bases, and 20 bases lay outside the gene matches.

CDR3 nucleotides: TGTGCCAGCTCACAAACGACAGACTACGAGCAGTACTTC. It translates to CASSQTTDYEQYF. This chain links TRBV18 with TRBJ2-7; D perhaps matches TRBD1 (5 bases). Trimming removed 4 bases from V and 3 bases from J, with 10 bases in between. The CDR3 covers 13 residues. Per germline, CDR1 KGHSH and CDR2 LQKENI.

The chain recombines TRBV13 with TRBJ2-7; 7 nucleotides align to TRBD1. Germline V gene lookup returns CDR1 PRHDT and CDR2 FYEKMQ (reference sequence). This CDR3 contains 16 residues. V gave up 4 bases and J gave up 3 bases; unmatched junction bases: 12. The CDR3 DNA reads as TGTGCCAGCAGCTCGGGACCTCCGGGACAGAACTACGAGCAGTACTTC. Amino acid sequence: CASSSGPPGQNYEQYF.

This clone was observed a handful of times. This chain's CDR3 is CASSTGGPGDTQYF. CDR3 nucleotide sequence: TGTGCCAGCAGTACGGGGGGACCGGGAGATACGCAGTATTTT. J is TRBJ2-3 and V is TRBV28, with TRBD2 identical over 7 bases. Germline V CDR1 and CDR2: MDHEN, SYDVKM. The V segment lost 5 bases and the J segment 5 bases; nucleotides outside the gene matches: 7. The CDR3 is 14 amino acids.

This chain uses TRBV6-1 with TRBJ1-3; D unresolved. V lost 2 bases to trimming and J lost 8 bases, with 13 bases between them. This CDR3 comprises 14 residues. Germline-derived CDR1 and CDR2 are MNHNS and SASEGT. CDR3 DNA sequence: TGTGCCAGCAGTGAATTTGGGCTGGCAGACACCATATATTTT. Translation: CASSEFGLADTIYF.

The gene calls are TRBV7-2 and TRBJ2-7; TRBD1 aligns across 8 bases. In germline, CDR1 is SGHTA, CDR2 FQGNSA. Trimming removed 2 bases from V and 2 bases from J; junction bases left unmatched: 2. This CDR3 contains 14 residues. CDR3 DNA sequence: TGTGCCAGCAGCTTAACAGGGGGGACCTACGAGCAGTACTTC. Translated: CASSLTGGTYEQYF.

This clone came up once. The chain combines TRBV4-3 with TRBJ2-7; 9 bases agree with TRBD2. The CDR3 covers 17 residues. Trimming took 0 bases from V and 3 from J; bases not matched to a gene: 9. Germline V gene sequence: CDR1 LGHNA, CDR2 YSLEER. CDR3 sequence reads: CASSQDQTSGLNYEQYF. In nucleotides, the CDR3 is TGCGCCAGCAGCCAAGACCAGACTAGCGGACTAAACTACGAGCAGTACTTC.

The chain joins TRBV18 to TRBJ2-5; 8 nucleotides match TRBD2. The CDR3 sequence is 16 residues long. With V trimmed by 4 bases and J by 1 base, 8 bases remained unmatched. Germline lookup yields CDR1 KGHSH and CDR2 LQKENI. As DNA, the CDR3 is TGTGCCAGCTCACGAGTCGGGGGGGCCTTCCAAGAGACCCAGTACTTC. Its translation is CASSRVGGAFQETQYF.

The V call is TRBV7-9, the J call TRBJ1-3, with 9 bases aligning to TRBD1. V lost 5 bases, J lost 0 bases, and 11 bases stayed unmatched. From germline, CDR1 is SEHNR and CDR2 FQNEAQ (reference sequence). CDR3 size: 18 residues. DNA of the CDR3: TGTGCCAGCAGCGCACCGTGGGACAGGGCCAGCTCTGGAAACACCATATATTTT. Its protein is CASSAPWDRASSGNTIYF. Drawing the rest from reference TRBV7-9 and TRBJ1-3, the complete variable domain is DTGVSQNPRHKITKRGQNVTFRCDPISEHNRLYWYRQTLGQGPEFLTYFQNEAQLEKSRLLSDRFSAERPKGSFSTLEIQRTEQGDSAMYLCASSAPWDRASSGNTIYFGEGSWLTVV.

This clone showed up just once. This sequence joins TRBV28 and TRBJ1-3; D is undetermined. The CDR3 loop spans 13 amino acids. V was clipped by 2 bases and J by 4 bases, with 6 bases between them. Germline V gene sequence: CDR1 MDHEN, CDR2 SYDVKM. CDR3 in DNA: TGTGCCAGCAGTTTAGACGGGGGAAACACCATATATTTT. Encoded protein: CASSLDGGNTIYF.

This chain joins TRBV5-1 and TRBJ2-2; possibly TRBD1 for D (6 bases). The CDR3 spans 16 residues. Germline CDR1 reads SGHRS; CDR2 reads YFSETQ. V lost 3 bases and J 1 base, leaving 13 bases between the germline ends. The CDR3 DNA follows: TGCGCCAGCAGCTCGAACTTACAGGGGAACACCGGGGAGCTGTTTTTT. Protein: CASSSNLQGNTGELFF. The variable domain in full, with the rest retrieved from reference TRBV5-1 and TRBJ2-2, is KAGVTQTPRYLIKTRGQQVTLSCSPISGHRSVSWYQQTPGQGLQFLFEYFSETQRNKGNFPGRFSGRQFSNSRSEMNVSTLELGDSALYLCASSSNLQGNTGELFFGEGSRLTVL.

This clone was seen a handful of times. This chain joins TRBV7-8 and TRBJ1-3; a possible D gene is TRBD1 (5 bases). The ends were cut back, 3 bases at V and 0 bases at J, with 12 bases in the middle. CDR3 length: 16 residues. Germline-derived CDR1 and CDR2 are SGHVS and FQNEAQ. The CDR3 protein is CASSFRGTVSGNTIYF. CDR3 in DNA: TGTGCCAGCAGCTTCCGCGGGACGGTCTCTGGAAACACCATATATTTT.

This clone was recorded once. The chain has TRBV28 and TRBJ2-5; TRBD2 agrees at 8 bases. The last part of the DNA fits TRBJ2-7 better; the J call may be wrong. Germline V gene data show CDR1 as MDHEN and CDR2 as SYDVKM. This CDR3 is built from 17 residues. CDR3 nucleotides: TGTGCCAGCAGTCGGTTGGGGCGCGGGGGGATCTCCTACGAGCAGTACTTC. Translating it yields CASSRLGRGGISYEQYF.